The rows below give T cell receptor beta chains drawn from one sample of a study of T cell repertoires in cytomegalovirus infection. From the reads, TCRdb called clonotypes with MiXCR, one entry per CDR3 protein. The sample has about 530,000 distinct CDR3 sequences; less than 30% are singletons. Specimen: PBMCs. These receptor sequences come from a human donor in good health (CMV status not recorded). Some clones in this sample may be carry-over from other donors' samples. Both conserved end residues are part of each CDR3. A D gene is named only where the DNA matches it firmly. Size is stated for part of the rows, as once, few or many counts, or as a class when the clone is expanded.

abundance	v_gene	d_gene	j_gene	CDR3nt	CDR3aa
many	TRBV7-6	NA	TRBJ1-1	TGTGCCAGCAGCGCGCGGGAGGCGACTGAAGCTTTCTTT	CASSAREATEAFF
many	TRBV7-2	TRBD2	TRBJ2-2	TGTGCCAGCAGCTTAAATCTCCGGTTATCGCGGGAGGGTGGGACCGGGGAGCTGTTTTTT	CASSLNLRLSREGGTGELFF
few	TRBV6-5	NA	TRBJ2-6	TGTGCCAGCAGTAAACAGGGAGCTGGGGCCAACGTCCTGACTTTC	CASSKQGAGANVLTF
NA	TRBV19	NA	TRBJ1-2	TGTGCCAGTAGTTACCAGGGGACCTACAACTATGGCTACAACTTC	CASSYQGTYNYGYNF
NA	TRBV7-9	TRBD1	TRBJ1-4	TGTGCCAGCAGCTTTACAGGGGTGGCGGATGAAAAACTGTTTTTT	CASSFTGVADEKLFF
NA	TRBV5-5	NA	TRBJ1-2	TGTGCCAGCAGCCCCAGCCTGGGGGGCTACACCTTC	CASSPSLGGYTF
many	TRBV7-2	TRBD2	TRBJ2-3	TGTGCCAGCGGTTTGACTAGCGGGAGTAATACGCAGTATTTT	CASGLTSGSNTQYF
many	TRBV7-9	TRBD1	TRBJ2-7	TGTGCCAGCAGCTCTACAGGGGGCGGCGGGAGAAACGAGCAGTACTTC	CASSSTGGGGRNEQYF
NA	TRBV28	NA	TRBJ2-6	TGTGCCAGCAGTAAGTGGAGTTCTGGGGCCAACGTCCTGACTTTC	CASSKWSSGANVLTF
few	TRBV7-2	NA	TRBJ2-7	TGTGCCAGCAGCTTAGATTTGGGGACGGCGCTCTACGAGCAGTACTTC	CASSLDLGTALYEQYF
NA	TRBV29-1	TRBD1	TRBJ1-1	TGCAGCGTTGACCGGGACAGGGGAGCTGAAGCTTTCTTT	CSVDRDRGAEAFF
many	TRBV11-2	NA	TRBJ2-3	TGTGCCAGCAGCTTAGACCCTTTGGGGCGCACAGATACGCAGTATTTT	CASSLDPLGRTDTQYF
NA	TRBV19	NA	TRBJ1-5	TGTGCCAGTAGTATGAGGTCAACTCAGCCCCAGCATTTT	CASSMRSTQPQHF
NA	TRBV24-1	NA	TRBJ1-4	TGTGCCACCAGTCGGGGGGCAACTAATGAAAAACTGTTTTTT	CATSRGATNEKLFF
NA	TRBV29-1	TRBD1	TRBJ2-7	TGCAGCGTGGGCCGGGACAGGGGCACCTACGAGCAGTACTTC	CSVGRDRGTYEQYF
NA	TRBV6-5	TRBD1	TRBJ1-6	TGTGCCAGCAGTTACTCACAGGGGGATAATTCACCCCTCCACTTT	CASSYSQGDNSPLHF
few	TRBV10-3	TRBD1	TRBJ1-3	TGTGCCATCAGACGGGACAGTAGTAAAAACACCATATATTTT	CAIRRDSSKNTIYF
many	TRBV7-2	NA	TRBJ2-2	TGTGCCAGCAGCCCCCAAGGCGGAGTAACCACCGGGGAGCTGTTTTTT	CASSPQGGVTTGELFF
NA	TRBV19	TRBD2	TRBJ2-1	TGTGCCAGTAGTACAGCGGGAGTCACCTACAATGAGCAGTTCTTC	CASSTAGVTYNEQFF
many	TRBV7-6	TRBD2	TRBJ2-3	TGTGCCAGCAGCTCCCCGGAGCGGGAGGGTCGAGATACGCAGTATTTT	CASSSPEREGRDTQYF
few	TRBV18	TRBD1	TRBJ1-1	TGTGCCAGCTCACCGGTGGGACAGACGAACACTGAAGCTTTCTTT	CASSPVGQTNTEAFF
NA	TRBV20-1	NA	TRBJ2-5	TGCAGTGCTAGTACAGGCCAAGAGACCCAGTACTTC	CSASTGQETQYF
NA	TRBV4-1	TRBD1	TRBJ2-2	TGCGCCAGCAGCCAAACCCAGGGGGTAAACACCGGGGAGCTGTTTTTT	CASSQTQGVNTGELFF
few	TRBV19	TRBD2	TRBJ2-2	TGTGCCTGCCGGACTAGCGGGACGACCGGGGAGCTGTTTTTT	CACRTSGTTGELFF
NA	TRBV24-1	NA	TRBJ2-1	TGTGCCACCCAGGGCCTAGTTGGCTATGAGCAGTTCTTC	CATQGLVGYEQFF
NA	TRBV5-1	TRBD2	TRBJ2-2	TGCGCCAGCAGCCCGGGACTAGCGGACTCCGGGGAGCTGTTTTTT	CASSPGLADSGELFF
NA	TRBV7-2	NA	TRBJ2-1	TGTGCCAGCAGCTCGACACAGGGAGTTGAGCAGTTCTTC	CASSSTQGVEQFF